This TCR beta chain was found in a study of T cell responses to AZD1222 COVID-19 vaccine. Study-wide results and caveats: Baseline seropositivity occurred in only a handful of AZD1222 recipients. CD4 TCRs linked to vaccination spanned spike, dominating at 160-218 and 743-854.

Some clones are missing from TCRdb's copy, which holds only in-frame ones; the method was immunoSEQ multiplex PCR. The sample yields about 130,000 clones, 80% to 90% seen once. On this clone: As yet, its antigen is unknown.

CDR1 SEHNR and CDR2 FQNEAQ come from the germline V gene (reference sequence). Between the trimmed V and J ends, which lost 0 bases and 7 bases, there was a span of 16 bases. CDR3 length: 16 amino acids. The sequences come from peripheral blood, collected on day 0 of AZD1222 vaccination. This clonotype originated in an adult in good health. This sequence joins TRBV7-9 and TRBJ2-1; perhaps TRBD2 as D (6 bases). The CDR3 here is CASSLAVAQAGNEQFF. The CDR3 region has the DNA TGTGCCAGCAGCTTAGCGGTCGCACAGGCGGGGAATGAGCAGTTCTTC.